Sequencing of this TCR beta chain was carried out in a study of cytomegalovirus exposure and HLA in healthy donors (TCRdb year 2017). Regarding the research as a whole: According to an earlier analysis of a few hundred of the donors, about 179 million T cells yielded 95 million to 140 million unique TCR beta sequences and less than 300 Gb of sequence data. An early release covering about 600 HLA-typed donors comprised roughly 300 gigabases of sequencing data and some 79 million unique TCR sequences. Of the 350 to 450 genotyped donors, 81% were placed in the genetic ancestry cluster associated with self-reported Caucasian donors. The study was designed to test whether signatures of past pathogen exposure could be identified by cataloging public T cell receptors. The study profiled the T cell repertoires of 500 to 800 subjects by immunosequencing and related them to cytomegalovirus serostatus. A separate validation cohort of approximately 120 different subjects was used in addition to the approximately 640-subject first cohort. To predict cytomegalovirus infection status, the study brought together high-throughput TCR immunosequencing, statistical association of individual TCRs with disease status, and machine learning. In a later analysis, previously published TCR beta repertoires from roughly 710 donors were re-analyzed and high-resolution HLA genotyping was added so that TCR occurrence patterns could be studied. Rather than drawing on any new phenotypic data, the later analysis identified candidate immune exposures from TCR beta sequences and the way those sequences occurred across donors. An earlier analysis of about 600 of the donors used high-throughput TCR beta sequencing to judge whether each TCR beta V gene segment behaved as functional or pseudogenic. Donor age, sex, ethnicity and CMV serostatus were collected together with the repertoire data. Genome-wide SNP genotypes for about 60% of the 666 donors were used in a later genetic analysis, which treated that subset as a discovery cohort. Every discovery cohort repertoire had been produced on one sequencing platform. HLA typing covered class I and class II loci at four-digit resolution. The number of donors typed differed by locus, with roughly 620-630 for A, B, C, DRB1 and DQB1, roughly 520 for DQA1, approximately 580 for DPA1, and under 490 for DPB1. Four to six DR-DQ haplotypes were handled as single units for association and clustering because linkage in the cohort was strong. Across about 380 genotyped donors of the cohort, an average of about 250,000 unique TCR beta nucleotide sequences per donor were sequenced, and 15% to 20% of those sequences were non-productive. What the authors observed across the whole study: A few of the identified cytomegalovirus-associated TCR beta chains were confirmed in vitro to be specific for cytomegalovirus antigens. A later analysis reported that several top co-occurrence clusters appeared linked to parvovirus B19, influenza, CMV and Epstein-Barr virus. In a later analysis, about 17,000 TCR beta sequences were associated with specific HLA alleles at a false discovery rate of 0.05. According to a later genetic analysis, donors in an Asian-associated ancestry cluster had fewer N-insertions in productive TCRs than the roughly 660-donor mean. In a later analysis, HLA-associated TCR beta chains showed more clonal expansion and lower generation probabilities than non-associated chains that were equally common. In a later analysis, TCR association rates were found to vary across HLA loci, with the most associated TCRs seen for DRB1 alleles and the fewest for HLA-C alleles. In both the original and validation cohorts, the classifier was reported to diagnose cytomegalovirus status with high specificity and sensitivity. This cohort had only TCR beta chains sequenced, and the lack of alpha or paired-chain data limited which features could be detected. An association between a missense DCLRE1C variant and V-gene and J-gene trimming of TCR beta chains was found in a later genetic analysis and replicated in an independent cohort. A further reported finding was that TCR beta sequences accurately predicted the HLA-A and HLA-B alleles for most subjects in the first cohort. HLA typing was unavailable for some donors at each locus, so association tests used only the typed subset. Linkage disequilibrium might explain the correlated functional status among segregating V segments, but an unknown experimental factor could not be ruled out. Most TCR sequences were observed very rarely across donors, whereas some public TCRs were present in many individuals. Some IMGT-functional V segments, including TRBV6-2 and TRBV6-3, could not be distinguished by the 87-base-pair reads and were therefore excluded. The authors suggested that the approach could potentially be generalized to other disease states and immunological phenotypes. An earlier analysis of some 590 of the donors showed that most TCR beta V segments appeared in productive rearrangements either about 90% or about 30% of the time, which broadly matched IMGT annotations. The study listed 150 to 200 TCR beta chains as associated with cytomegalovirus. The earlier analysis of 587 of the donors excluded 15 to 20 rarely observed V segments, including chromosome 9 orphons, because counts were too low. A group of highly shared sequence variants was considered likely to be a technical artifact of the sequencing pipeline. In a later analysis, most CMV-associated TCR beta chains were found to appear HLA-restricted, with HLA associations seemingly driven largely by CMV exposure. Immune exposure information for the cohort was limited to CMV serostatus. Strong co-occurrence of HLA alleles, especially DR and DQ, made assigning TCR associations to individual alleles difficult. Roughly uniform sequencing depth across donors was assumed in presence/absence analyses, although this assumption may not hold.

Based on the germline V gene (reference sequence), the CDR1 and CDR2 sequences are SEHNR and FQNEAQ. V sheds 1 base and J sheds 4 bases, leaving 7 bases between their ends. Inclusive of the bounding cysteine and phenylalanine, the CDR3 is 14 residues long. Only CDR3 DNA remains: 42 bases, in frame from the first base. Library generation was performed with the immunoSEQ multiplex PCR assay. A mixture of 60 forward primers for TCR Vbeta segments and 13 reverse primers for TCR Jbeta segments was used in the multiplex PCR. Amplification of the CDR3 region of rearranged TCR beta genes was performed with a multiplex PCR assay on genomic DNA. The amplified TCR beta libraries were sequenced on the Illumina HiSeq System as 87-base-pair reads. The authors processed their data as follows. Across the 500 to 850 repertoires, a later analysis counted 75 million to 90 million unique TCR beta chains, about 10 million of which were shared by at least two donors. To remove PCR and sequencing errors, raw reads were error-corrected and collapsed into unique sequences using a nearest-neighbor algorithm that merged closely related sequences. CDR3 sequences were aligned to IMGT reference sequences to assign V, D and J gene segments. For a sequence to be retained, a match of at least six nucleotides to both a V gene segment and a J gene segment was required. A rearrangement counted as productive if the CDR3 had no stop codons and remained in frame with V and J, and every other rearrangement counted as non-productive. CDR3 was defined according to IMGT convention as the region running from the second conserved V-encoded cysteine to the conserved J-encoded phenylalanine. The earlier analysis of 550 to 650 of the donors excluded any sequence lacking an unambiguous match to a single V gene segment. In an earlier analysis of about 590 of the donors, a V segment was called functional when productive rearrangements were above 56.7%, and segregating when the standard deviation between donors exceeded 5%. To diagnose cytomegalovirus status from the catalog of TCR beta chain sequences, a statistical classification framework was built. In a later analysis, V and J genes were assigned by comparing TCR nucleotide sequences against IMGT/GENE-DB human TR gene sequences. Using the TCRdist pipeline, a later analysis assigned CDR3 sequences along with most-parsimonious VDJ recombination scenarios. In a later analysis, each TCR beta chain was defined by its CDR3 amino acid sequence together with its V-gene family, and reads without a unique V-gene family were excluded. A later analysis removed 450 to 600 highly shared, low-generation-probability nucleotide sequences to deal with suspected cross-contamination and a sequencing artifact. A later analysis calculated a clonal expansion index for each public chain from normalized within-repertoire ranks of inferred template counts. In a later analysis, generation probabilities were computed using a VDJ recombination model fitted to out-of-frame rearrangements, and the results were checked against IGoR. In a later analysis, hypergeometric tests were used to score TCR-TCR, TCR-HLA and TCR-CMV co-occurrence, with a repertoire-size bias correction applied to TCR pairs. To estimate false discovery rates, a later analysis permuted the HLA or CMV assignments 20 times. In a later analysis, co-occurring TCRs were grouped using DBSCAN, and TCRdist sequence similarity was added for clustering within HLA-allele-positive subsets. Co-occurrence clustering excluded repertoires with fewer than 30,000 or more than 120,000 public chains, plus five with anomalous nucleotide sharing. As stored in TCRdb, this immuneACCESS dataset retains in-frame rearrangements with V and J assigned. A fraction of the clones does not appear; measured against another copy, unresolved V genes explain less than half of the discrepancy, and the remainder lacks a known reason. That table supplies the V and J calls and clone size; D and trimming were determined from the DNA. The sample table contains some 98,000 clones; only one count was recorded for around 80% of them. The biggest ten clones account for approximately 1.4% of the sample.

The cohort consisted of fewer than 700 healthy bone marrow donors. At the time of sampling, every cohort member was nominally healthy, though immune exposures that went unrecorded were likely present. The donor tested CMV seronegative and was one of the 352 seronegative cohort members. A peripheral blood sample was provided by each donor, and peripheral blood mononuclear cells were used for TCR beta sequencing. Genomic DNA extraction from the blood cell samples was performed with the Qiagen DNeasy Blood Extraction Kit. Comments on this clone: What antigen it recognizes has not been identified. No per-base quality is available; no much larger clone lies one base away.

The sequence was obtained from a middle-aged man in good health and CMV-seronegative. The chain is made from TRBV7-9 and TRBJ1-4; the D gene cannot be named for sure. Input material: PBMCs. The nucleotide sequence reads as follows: TGTGCCAGCAGCTTAGTACAGAGTAATGAAAAACTGTTTTTT. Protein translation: CASSLVQSNEKLFF.